The next 12 T cell receptor beta chains were all read from a single sample in a study of T-cell reconstitution after alpha-beta-depleted transplantation in children. No antigens are known for them. Whole-study results and caveats: One year after transplant, T-cell counts and diversity came mostly from newly produced T cells.

Preparing the TCRbeta library involved the use of unique molecular identifiers. TCRdb reprocessed the PCR reads with MiXCR, giving one entry per CDR3 protein. The data show about 300,000 distinct CDR3 sequences, with almost 8% seen just once and 9.1% held by the top ten. The sequencing here drew on peripheral blood, taken 360 days after TCRalphabeta/CD19-depleted stem cell transplant. The receptors were sampled from a female patient between 2 and 15 years old who had a stem cell transplant for Fanconi anemia, so the T cells may come from the graft donor.

This clonotype was detected many times. The V call is TRBV20-1, the J call TRBJ2-1; 11 bases map to TRBD2. Germline V CDR1 and CDR2: DFQATT, SNEGSKA (reference sequence). The V and J ends lost 2 bases and 9 bases, in that order; junction bases with no gene match: 9. CDR3 length: 15 residues. The CDR3 nucleotides are TGCAGTGCTAGAACCATTCTAGCGGGGGGCTCTGAGCAGTTCTTC. Amino acid sequence: CSARTILAGGSEQFF.

This clonotype was picked up many times. The chain couples TRBV20-1 to TRBJ1-4, with D perhaps matching TRBD1 (5 bases). This CDR3 is 11 amino acids long. The V end was cut by 5 bases, the J end by 7 bases, with 8 bases between. Germline V gene data show CDR1 as DFQATT and CDR2 as SNEGSKA (reference sequence). Written as DNA, the CDR3 is TGCAGTGCTTCGACAGCTGAAAAACTGTTTTTT. Amino acid sequence: CSASTAEKLFF.

Details on this clonotype: A single base separates this from a much larger clone, so it may be a read error. It is likely a read error, because the conserved phenylalanine at the end of the CDR3 is missing. The rearrangement joins TRBV10-2 to TRBJ1-1, with D perhaps matching TRBD1 (6 bases). This CDR3 is 13 amino acids long. The V end lost 4 bases, the J end lost 3 bases, and 9 bases lay between the germline ends. The germline gives CDR1 WSHSY, CDR2 SAAADI. The CDR3 region has the DNA TGCGCCAGCAGTGTAGCAGGGGACACTGAAGCTTTCTGT. It is translated as CASSVAGDTEAFC.

This clonotype was seen ten or more times. The genes are TRBV28 and TRBJ2-1; 10 bases align to TRBD2. Trimming removed 8 bases from V and 8 bases from J; junction bases left unmatched: 9. The CDR3 has 14 residues. CDR1 is MDHEN, CDR2 SYDVKM, per germline. The CDR3 loop is CASRSLAGGYEQFF. DNA for the CDR3: TGTGCCAGCCGATCGTTAGCGGGGGGTTATGAGCAGTTCTTC.

This clonotype was counted at least ten times. V is TRBV4-1 and J is TRBJ2-1; no clear D. Trimming shortened V by 0 bases and J by 5 bases, and 2 bases separated the two germline ends. The germline V gene encodes CDR1 MGHRA and CDR2 YSYEKL. The CDR3 contains 12 residues. The CDR3, as DNA: TGCGCCAGCAGCCAAGATCACAATGAGCAGTTCTTC. It specifies CASSQDHNEQFF.

The chain combines TRBV9 with TRBJ1-6, with 9 bases fitting TRBD1. CDR1 is SGDLS and CDR2 is YYNGEE in the germline V gene. The CDR3 sequence is 18 residues long. Germline trimming cut 0 bases from V and 7 bases from J; bases unmatched to any gene: 11. Written as DNA, the CDR3 is TGTGCCAGCAGCGTAGGGATGGGGGACAGGGACGTGAATTCACCCCTCCACTTT. Translated: CASSVGMGDRDVNSPLHF.

At least ten counts were recorded for this clonotype. One end of the junction fails to match germline, which may point to a read error. This chain joins TRBV4-1 and TRBJ2-7; 8 nucleotides agree with TRBD2. From germline, CDR1 is MGHRA and CDR2 YSYEKL. The CDR3 is 15 amino acids. The CDR3 DNA is TGCGCCAGCAGCCATCCTGGAGGTAGCGGGGTCTCCCGTCACTTC. As protein: CASSHPGGSGVSRHF.

This clonotype was counted only a few times. The gene calls are TRBV7-8 and TRBJ1-1; the match to TRBD1 covers 8 bases. This CDR3 has 16 amino acids. The ends lost 7 bases at V and 5 bases at J; junction bases unmatched: 15. Germline V gives CDR1 SGHVS, CDR2 FQNEAQ. Written as DNA, the CDR3 is TGTGCCAGCACCCGAGCCGACAGGGGAAGTTTTACTGAAGCTTTCTTT. Translated, it gives CASTRADRGSFTEAFF.

This chain links TRBV6-1 with TRBJ1-5, with D unresolved. Germline V gives CDR1 MNHNS, CDR2 SASEGT. V was trimmed by 6 bases and J by 5 bases, leaving 11 bases between them. The CDR3 is 13 residues long. In nucleotides, the CDR3 is TGTGCCAGCAGCACGATGCATTATCAGCCCCAGCATTTT. This sequence encodes CASSTMHYQPQHF.

This clonotype was detected ten times or more. The chain couples TRBV7-8 to TRBJ2-1, with 7 bases identical to TRBD1. CDR3 length: 15 residues. Germline V gene data show CDR1 as SGHVS and CDR2 as FQNEAQ. The V gene end was trimmed by 5 bases and the J gene end by 3 bases; junction bases not matched to a gene: 7. CDR3 residues: CASSQGVGRYNEQFF. The CDR3 DNA reads TGTGCCAGCAGCCAGGGGGTCGGGCGCTACAATGAGCAGTTCTTC.

The sample holds many counts of this clonotype. The chain joins TRBV10-3 to TRBJ2-3; 7 bases line up with TRBD2. This CDR3 has 15 residues. Trimming cost V 4 bases and J 1 base; bases outside gene matches: 5. Per the germline V gene, CDR1 is ENHRY and CDR2 is SYGVKD. Written as DNA, the CDR3 is TGTGCCATCAGTGGGGACTACTATCGCACAGATACGCAGTATTTT. Its protein is CAISGDYYRTDTQYF.

This clonotype was seen at least ten times. V usage is TRBV7-2 and J usage is TRBJ1-2, with 7 bases identical to TRBD1. The V and J ends lost 5 bases and 4 bases, in that order; junction bases with no gene match: 19. Per the germline V gene, CDR1 is SGHTA and CDR2 is FQGNSA. The CDR3 sequence is 18 residues long. Here the CDR3 reads CASSRGTFRDSASYGYTF. The CDR3 nucleotides are TGTGCCAGCAGCCGTGGAACGTTTCGGGACAGTGCCAGCTATGGCTACACCTTC.